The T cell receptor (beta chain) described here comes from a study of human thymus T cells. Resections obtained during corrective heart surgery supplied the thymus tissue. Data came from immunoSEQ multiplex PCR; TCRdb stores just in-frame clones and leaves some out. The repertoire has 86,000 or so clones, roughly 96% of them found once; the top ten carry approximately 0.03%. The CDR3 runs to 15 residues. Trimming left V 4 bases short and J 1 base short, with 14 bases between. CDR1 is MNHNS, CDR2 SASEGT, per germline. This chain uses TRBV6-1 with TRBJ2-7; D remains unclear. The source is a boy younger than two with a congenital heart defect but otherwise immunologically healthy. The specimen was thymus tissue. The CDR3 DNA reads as TGTGCCAGCAGTGCTTCCGGCAGCCTATCCTACGAGCAGTACTTC. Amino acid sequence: CASSASGSLSYEQYF.